This TCR beta chain stems from a study of OX40 agonist ivuxolimab in advanced cancers. At the level of the study: Patients achieving partial responses numbered three: one hepatocellular carcinoma case and two cutaneous melanoma cases.

The CDR3 extends over 14 amino acids. CDR1 KGHSH and CDR2 LQKENI come from the germline V gene. Trimming removed 0 bases from V and 7 bases from J, with 10 bases in between. Clones were read by immunoSEQ multiplex PCR, and TCRdb kept only the in-frame ones, dropping some. The table lists around 74,000 clones, approximately 90% of them singletons, with 0.5% to 0.65% in the top ten. The material was CD4+ or CD8+ T cells sorted from blood, obtained in a trial of the OX40 agonist ivuxolimab. The TCR was taken from an adult with an advanced solid tumor such as melanoma, head and neck, liver or kidney cancer. The chain links TRBV18 to TRBJ2-1, with a tentative D call TRBD1 (5 bases). Written as DNA, the CDR3 is TGTGCCAGCTCACCACCCGTCAGGGTGAATGAGCAGTTCTTC. The encoded protein is CASSPPVRVNEQFF.